This T cell receptor beta chain was found in a study of blood T cell repertoires in COVID-19 (TCRdb year 2020). Broadly, across the study: Samples from collaborators originated in the United States, Italy and Spain and spanned both the acute and convalescent phases of COVID-19. The prospective study material was composed of cDNA or gDNA derived from T cells, B-cell-depleted T cells, or PBMCs. A de-identified subject ID, COVID-19 status, age in years and sex were almost always included in the sample metadata. The repertoires were released in a freely available public database meant as a resource for research on the immune response to SARS-CoV-2. The dataset comprised deeply sampled blood TCRbeta repertoires from subjects exposed to, actively infected with, or recovered from COVID-19. The samples were drawn from the first 160 participants of the ongoing ImmuneRACE study and from some 1,300 subjects provided by 6 global collaborators. Where available, HLA class I and class II types were obtained from metadata supplied by the sample provider rather than from assay-based typing. Study-wide conclusions, independent of this receptor: The quantity of clinical and demographic metadata differed by source and by participant and was supplied without curation.

As to this clone: Its antigen is still unknown. No much larger clone is present one base from it, and per-base qualities are unavailable.

TCRbeta CDR3 regions were amplified from genomic DNA using the immunoSEQ Assay, a bias-controlled multiplex PCR. The original pipeline was this. The number of nucleated cells in each sample was estimated by amplification of reference gene primers within the assay. To quantify the absolute abundance of each unique TCRbeta CDR3 rearrangement, sequence reads were collapsed and filtered. For each sample, productive Simpson clonality was calculated as the square root of Simpson's diversity index over productive rearrangements. Drawn from immuneACCESS, this table holds only the in-frame rearrangements with V and J called that TCRdb kept. Clones are partly lost; checked studies trace under half to an unresolved V gene and leave the rest unexplained. For V, J and clone size, that table is used; D and trimming come from the DNA. The sample yields 200,000 or so clones; under 85% were counted once. The top ten clonotypes cover 15% to 20% of the sample.

The germline V gene encodes CDR1 ENHRY and CDR2 SYGVKD. V and J are truncated by 4 bases and 1 base respectively, leaving an intervening sequence of 19 bases. From cysteine to phenylalanine, the CDR3 is 17 amino acids long. Only CDR3 DNA is held: 51 bases, read in frame from base 1. Collaborating institutions collected whole blood in K2EDTA tubes following their own protocols. For TCRbeta analysis, collaborators shipped samples as frozen whole blood, isolated PBMCs, or DNA extracted from either of those sample types. The receptor's source is a man aged 55 to 70 with active or convalescent COVID-19. The V and J segments used are TRBV10-3 and TRBJ1-1, with a tentative D gene TRBD1 over 6 matching bases. Sequencing input: peripheral blood. The sequenced DNA: TGTGCCATCAGTGCAAGCGGGGGCGGGTGGGCGAACACTGAAGCTTTCTTT. Its protein product is CAISASGGGWANTEAFF.